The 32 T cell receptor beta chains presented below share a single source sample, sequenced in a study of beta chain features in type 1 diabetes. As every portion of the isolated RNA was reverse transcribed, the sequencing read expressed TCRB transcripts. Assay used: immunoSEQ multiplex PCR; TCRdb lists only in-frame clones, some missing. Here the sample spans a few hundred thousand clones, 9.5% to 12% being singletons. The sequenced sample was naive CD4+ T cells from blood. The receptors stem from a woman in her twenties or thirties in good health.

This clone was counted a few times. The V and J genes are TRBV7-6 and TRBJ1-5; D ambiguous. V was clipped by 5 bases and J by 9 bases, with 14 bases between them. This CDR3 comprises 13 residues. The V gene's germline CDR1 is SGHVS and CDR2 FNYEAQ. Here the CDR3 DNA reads TGTGCCAGCAGCCCGGTCGGGGTCGCGCCCCAGCATTTT. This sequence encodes CASSPVGVAPQHF.

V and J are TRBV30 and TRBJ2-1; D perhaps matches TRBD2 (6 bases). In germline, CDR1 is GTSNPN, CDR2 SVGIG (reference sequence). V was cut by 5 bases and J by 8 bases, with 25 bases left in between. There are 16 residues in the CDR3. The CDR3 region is CAWGGRIISLGDEQFF. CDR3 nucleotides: TGTGCCTGGGGGGGGAGGATCATCTCCTTGGGGGATGAGCAGTTCTTC.

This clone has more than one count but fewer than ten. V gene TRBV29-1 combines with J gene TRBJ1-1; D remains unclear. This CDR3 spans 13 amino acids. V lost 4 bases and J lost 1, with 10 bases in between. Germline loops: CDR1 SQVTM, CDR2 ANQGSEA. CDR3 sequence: CSVVEQPNTEAFF. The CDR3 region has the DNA TGCAGCGTTGTCGAACAGCCGAACACTGAAGCTTTCTTT.

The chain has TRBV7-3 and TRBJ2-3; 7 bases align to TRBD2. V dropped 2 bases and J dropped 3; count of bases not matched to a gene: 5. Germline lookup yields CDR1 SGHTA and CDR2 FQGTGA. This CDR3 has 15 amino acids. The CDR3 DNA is TGTGCCAGCAGCTTAGCCGGGACTAAGACAGATACGCAGTATTTT. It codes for CASSLAGTKTDTQYF.

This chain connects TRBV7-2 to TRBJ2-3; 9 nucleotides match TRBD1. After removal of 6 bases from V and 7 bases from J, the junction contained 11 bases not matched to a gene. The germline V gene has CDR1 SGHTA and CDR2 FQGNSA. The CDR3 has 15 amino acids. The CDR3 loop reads CASRLTGGAGNTQYF. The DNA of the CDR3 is TGTGCCAGCAGACTGACAGGGGGAGCCGGGAATACGCAGTATTTT.

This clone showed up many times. CDR3 nucleotides: TGCGCCAGCAGCTTCCGGACAGGGCGTCAGTTCTTC. It specifies CASSFRTGRQFF. This chain joins TRBV4-3 and TRBJ2-1; 8 bases match TRBD1. CDR1 is LGHNA, CDR2 YSLEER, per germline. The CDR3 contains 12 residues. The ends lost 5 bases at V and 13 bases at J; junction bases unmatched: 7.

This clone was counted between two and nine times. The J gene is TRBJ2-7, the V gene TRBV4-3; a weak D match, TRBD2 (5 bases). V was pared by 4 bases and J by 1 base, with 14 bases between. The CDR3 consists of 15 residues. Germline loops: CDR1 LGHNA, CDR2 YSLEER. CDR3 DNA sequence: TGCGCCAGCAGCCTACGAGCGGAACCTTCCTACGAGCAGTACTTC. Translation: CASSLRAEPSYEQYF.

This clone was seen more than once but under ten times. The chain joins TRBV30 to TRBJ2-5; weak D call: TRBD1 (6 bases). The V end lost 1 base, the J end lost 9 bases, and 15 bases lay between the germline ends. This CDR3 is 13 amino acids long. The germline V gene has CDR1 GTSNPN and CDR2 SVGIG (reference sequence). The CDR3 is CAWSGDTGWAQYF. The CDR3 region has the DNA TGTGCCTGGAGTGGGGACACGGGATGGGCCCAGTACTTC.

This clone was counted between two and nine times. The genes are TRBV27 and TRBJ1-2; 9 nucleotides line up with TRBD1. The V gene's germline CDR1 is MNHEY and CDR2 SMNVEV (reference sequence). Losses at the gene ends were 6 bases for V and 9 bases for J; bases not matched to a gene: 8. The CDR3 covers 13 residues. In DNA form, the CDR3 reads TGTGCCAGCAGGGCACAGGGGGCGAAAAGCTACACCTTC. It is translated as CASRAQGAKSYTF.

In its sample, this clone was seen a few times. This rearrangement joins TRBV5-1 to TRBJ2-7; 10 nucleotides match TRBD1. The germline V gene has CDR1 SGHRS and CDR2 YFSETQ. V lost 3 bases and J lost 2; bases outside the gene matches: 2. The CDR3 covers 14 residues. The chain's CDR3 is CASSYGTGAYEQYF. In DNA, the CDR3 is TGCGCCAGCAGCTATGGGACAGGGGCCTACGAGCAGTACTTC. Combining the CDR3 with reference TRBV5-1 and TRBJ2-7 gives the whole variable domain KAGVTQTPRYLIKTRGQQVTLSCSPISGHRSVSWYQQTPGQGLQFLFEYFSETQRNKGNFPGRFSGRQFSNSRSEMNVSTLELGDSALYLCASSYGTGAYEQYFGPGTRLTVT.

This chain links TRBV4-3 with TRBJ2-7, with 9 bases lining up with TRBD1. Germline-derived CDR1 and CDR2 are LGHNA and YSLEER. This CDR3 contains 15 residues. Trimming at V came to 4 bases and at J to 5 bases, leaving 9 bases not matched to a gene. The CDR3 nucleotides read TGCGCCAGCAGCCTGAGACAGGGGGGTCCCCACGAGCAGTACTTC. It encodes CASSLRQGGPHEQYF.

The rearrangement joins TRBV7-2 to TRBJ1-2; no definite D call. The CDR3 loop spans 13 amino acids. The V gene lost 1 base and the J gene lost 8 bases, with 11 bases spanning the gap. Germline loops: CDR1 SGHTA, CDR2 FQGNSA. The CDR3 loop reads CASSLGVRRGYTF. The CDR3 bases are TGTGCCAGCAGCTTAGGGGTACGGCGGGGCTACACCTTC.

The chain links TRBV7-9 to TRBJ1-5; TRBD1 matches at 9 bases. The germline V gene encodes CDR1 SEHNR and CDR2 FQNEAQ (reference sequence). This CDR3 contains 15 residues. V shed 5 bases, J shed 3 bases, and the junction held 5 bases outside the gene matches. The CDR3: CASSQQGAYNQPQHF. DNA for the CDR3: TGTGCCAGCAGCCAACAGGGGGCGTACAATCAGCCCCAGCATTTT.

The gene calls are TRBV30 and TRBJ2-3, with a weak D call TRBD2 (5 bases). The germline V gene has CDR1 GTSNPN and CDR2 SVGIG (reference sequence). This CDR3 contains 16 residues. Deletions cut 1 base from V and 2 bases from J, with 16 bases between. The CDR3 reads CAWSDLAQTSTDTQYF. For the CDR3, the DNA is TGTGCCTGGAGTGATTTAGCGCAGACTTCCACAGATACGCAGTATTTT.

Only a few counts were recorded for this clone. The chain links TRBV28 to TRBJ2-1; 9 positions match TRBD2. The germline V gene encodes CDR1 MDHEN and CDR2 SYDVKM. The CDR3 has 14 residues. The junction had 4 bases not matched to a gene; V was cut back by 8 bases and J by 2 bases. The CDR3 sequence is CASLTSGTYNEQFF. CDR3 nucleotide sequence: TGTGCCAGCTTGACTAGCGGAACCTACAATGAGCAGTTCTTC.

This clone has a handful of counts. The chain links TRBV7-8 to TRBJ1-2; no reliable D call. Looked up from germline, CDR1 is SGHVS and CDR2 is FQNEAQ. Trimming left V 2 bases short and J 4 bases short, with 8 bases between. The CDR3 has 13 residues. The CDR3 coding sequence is TGTGCCAGCAGCTTAACGGGAAGCTATGGCTACACCTTC. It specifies CASSLTGSYGYTF.

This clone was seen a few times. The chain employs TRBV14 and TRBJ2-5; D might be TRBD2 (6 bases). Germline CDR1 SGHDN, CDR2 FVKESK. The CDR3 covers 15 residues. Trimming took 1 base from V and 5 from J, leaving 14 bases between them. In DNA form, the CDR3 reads TGTGCCAGCAGCCAAGGGACCGGGAGACGGGAGACCCAGTACTTC. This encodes CASSQGTGRRETQYF.

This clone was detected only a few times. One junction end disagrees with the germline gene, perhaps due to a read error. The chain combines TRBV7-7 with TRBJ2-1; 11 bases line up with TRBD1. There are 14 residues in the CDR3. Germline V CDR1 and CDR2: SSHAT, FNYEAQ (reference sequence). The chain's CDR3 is CASSTGTGGNEQFF. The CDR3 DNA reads TGTGCTAGCAGCACCGGGACAGGGGGCAATGAGCAGTTCTTC.

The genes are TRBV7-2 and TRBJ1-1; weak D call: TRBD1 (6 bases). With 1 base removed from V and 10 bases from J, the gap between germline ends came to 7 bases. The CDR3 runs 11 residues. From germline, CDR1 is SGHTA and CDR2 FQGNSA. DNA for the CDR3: TGTGCCAGCAGCTTAGAAGGGGGAGCTTTCTTT. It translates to CASSLEGGAFF. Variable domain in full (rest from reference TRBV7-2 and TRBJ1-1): GAGVSQSPSNKVTEKGKDVELRCDPISGHTALYWYRQSLGQGLEFLIYFQGNSAPDKSGLPSDRFSAERTGGSVSTLTIQRTQQEDSAVYLCASSLEGGAFFGQGTRLTVV.

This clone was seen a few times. This CDR3 is CASSLGTSGSAETQYF. The CDR3 DNA is TGTGCCAGCAGCTTGGGGACTAGCGGGAGCGCAGAGACCCAGTACTTC. The chain recombines TRBV4-2 with TRBJ2-5; TRBD2 matches 14 bases. With V trimmed by 5 bases and J by 4 bases, 6 bases remained unmatched. The length of the CDR3 is 16 residues. Per the germline V gene, CDR1 is LGHNA and CDR2 is YNFKEQ.

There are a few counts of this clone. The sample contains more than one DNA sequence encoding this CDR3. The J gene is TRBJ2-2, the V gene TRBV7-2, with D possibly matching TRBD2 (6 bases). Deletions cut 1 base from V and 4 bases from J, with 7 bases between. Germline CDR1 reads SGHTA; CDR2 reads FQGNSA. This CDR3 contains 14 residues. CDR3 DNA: TGTGCCAGCAGCTTAGTGGGGGGCACCGGGGAGCTGTTTTTT. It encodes CASSLVGGTGELFF.

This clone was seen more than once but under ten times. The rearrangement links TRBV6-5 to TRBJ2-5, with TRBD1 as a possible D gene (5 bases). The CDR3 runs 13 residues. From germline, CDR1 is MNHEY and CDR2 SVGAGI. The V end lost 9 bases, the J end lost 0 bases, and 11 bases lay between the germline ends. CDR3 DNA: TGTGCCAGTGGGGCGGTTTACCAAGAGACCCAGTACTTC. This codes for CASGAVYQETQYF.

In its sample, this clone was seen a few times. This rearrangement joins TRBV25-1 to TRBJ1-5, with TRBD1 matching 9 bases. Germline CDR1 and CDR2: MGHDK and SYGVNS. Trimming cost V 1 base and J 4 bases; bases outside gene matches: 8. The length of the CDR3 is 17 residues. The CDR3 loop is CASSESILTGGNQPQHF. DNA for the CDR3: TGTGCCAGCAGTGAATCTATCCTGACAGGGGGGAATCAGCCCCAGCATTTT.

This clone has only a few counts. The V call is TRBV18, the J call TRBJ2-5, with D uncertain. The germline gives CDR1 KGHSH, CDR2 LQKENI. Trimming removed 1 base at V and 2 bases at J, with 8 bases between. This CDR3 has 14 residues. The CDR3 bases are TGTGCCAGCTCACCACGGTCCAGTCAAGAGACCCAGTACTTC. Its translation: CASSPRSSQETQYF.

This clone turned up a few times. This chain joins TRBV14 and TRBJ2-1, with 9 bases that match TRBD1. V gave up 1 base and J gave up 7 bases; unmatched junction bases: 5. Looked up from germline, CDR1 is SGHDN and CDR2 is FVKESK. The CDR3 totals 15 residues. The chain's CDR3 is CASSQGDRAINEQFF. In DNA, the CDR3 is TGTGCCAGCAGCCAAGGGGACAGGGCAATTAATGAGCAGTTCTTC.

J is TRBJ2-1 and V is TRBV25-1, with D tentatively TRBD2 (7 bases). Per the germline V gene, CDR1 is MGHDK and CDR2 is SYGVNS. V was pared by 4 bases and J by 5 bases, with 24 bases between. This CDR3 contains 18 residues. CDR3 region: CASSAHPGGASVHNEQFF. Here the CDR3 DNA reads TGTGCCAGCAGTGCCCATCCGGGGGGCGCCTCGGTCCACAATGAGCAGTTCTTC.

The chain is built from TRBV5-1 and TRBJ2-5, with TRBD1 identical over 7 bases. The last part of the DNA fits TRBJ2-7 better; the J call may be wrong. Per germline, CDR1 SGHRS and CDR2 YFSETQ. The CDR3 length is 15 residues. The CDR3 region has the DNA TGCGCCAGCAGCCCGCCGACAGGGTCCGACTACGAGCAGTACTTC. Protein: CASSPPTGSDYEQYF.

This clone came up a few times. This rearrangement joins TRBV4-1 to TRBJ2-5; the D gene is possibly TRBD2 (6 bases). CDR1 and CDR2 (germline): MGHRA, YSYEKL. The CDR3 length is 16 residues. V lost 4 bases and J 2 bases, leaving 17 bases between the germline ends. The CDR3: CASSRPGLSEQETQYF. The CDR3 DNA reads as TGCGCCAGCAGCCGACCGGGACTTAGCGAGCAAGAGACCCAGTACTTC.

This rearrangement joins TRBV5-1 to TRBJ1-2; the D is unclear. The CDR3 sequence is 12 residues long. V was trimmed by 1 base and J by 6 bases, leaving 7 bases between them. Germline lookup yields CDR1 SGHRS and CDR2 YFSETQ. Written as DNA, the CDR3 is TGCGCCAGCAGCTTGTTTCGGGATGGCTACACCTTC. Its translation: CASSLFRDGYTF.

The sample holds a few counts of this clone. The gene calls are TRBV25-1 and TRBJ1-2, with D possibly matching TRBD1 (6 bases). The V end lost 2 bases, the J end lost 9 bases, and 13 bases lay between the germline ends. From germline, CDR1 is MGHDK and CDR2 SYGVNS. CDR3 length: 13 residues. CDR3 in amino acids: CASSEQGTRCYTF. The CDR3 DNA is TGTGCCAGCAGTGAACAGGGGACCAGATGCTACACCTTC.

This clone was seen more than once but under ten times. CDR3 residues: CATRDRGHEQYF. The CDR3 bases are TGTGCCACCCGGGACAGGGGTCACGAGCAGTACTTC. The chain is built from TRBV10-3 and TRBJ2-7; 10 nucleotides align to TRBD1. The CDR3 is made up of 12 amino acids. The V segment lost 10 bases and the J segment 5 bases; nucleotides outside the gene matches: 5. The V gene's germline CDR1 is ENHRY and CDR2 SYGVKD.

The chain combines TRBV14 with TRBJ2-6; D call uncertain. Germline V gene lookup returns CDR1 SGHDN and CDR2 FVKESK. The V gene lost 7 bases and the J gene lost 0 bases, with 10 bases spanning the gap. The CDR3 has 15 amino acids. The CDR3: CASMPGFSGANVLTF. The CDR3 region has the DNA TGTGCCAGCATGCCCGGGTTCTCTGGGGCCAACGTCCTGACTTTC.